A selection of T cell receptor beta chains follows, all from one sample in a study of CD8 T cells in ankylosing spondylitis. TCRdb re-derived calls from the 5' RACE reads in MiXCR, one entry per CDR3 protein. The sample has over 400,000 distinct CDR3 sequences, roughly a quarter seen once. The sample consisted of blood, either unsorted or a sorted T cell fraction (not recorded which). The receptor source for this set is a male donor with ankylosing spondylitis. Both conserved end residues are part of each CDR3. D genes are given only for firm matches. Expanded clones are given a class, and other clones once, few, many or no size at all.

>TRBV4-2|-|TRBD2|TRBJ2-3|16
TGTGCCAGCAGCCAAGAGCCTAGCGGGAGTTCCGGTACGCAGTATTTT
CASSQEPSGSSGTQYF
>TRBV7-2|few|-|TRBJ2-7|12
TGTGCCAGCAGCTTCCCAGGGCGCGAGCAGTACTTC
CASSFPGREQYF
>TRBV2|few|-|TRBJ2-2|14
TGTGCCAGCAGTCTAGAGGGGAGCACCGGGGAGCTGTTTTTT
CASSLEGSTGELFF
>TRBV12-3/TRBV12-4|many|TRBD1|TRBJ2-1|14
TGTGCCAGCAGTCCCGGGACAGGGGTGGGTGAGCAGTTCTTC
CASSPGTGVGEQFF
>TRBV11-3|once|-|TRBJ1-1|14
TGTGCCAGCAGCCCGGCGGGACTTAACACTGAAGCTTTCTTT
CASSPAGLNTEAFF
>TRBV11-2|-|TRBD2|TRBJ2-7|15
TGTGCCAGTAGACTAGCGGGTCCACCCTCCTACGAGCAGTACTTC
CASRLAGPPSYEQYF
>TRBV20-1|once|TRBD1|TRBJ1-1|14
TGCAGTGCTAGAACCGGGACAGGGCGGACTGAAGCTTTCTTT
CSARTGTGRTEAFF
>TRBV5-1|few|TRBD2|TRBJ2-1|18
TGCGCCAGCAGCCCGCTTAGGACTAGCGGGAGGGGGGCCAATGAGCAGTTCTTC
CASSPLRTSGRGANEQFF
>TRBV2|-|TRBD1|TRBJ1-5|17
TGTGCCAGCAGGGGGACAGGGGGCCCTTGGGGCAATCAGCCCCAGCATTTT
CASRGTGGPWGNQPQHF
>TRBV12-3/TRBV12-4|few|-|TRBJ2-2|14
TGTGCCAGCAGCCCCGACGTAAGGCCCGGGGAGCTGTTTTTT
CASSPDVRPGELFF
>TRBV24-1|few|TRBD1|TRBJ2-1|14
TGTGCCACCAGTGACCCGGGACAGGGAGATGAGCAGTTCTTC
CATSDPGQGDEQFF
>TRBV12-3/TRBV12-4|-|-|TRBJ2-5|13
TGTGCCAGCAGTAGACAGGCCGAGGGGACCCAGTACTTC
CASSRQAEGTQYF
>TRBV18|few|TRBD2|TRBJ2-7|16
TGTGCCAGCTCACCAAGGATGGGAGGGAGCTCCTACGAGCAGTACTTC
CASSPRMGGSSYEQYF
>TRBV29-1|few|TRBD1|TRBJ1-5|13
TGCAGCGCCGGACAGGGGGCGAGTCAGCCCCAGCATTTT
CSAGQGASQPQHF
>TRBV29-1|few|TRBD1|TRBJ2-1|13
TGCAGCGTTGAGGGACAGGGAGGCAATGAGCAGTTCTTC
CSVEGQGGNEQFF
>TRBV10-2|-|-|TRBJ2-1|14
TGCGCCAGCACCCCTCCGCCCCCCAACAATGAGCAGTTCTTC
CASTPPPPNNEQFF
>TRBV5-6|-|-|TRBJ2-1|12
TGTGCCAGCAGCCCAGGACACAGGACACGATACTTC
CASSPGHRTRYF
>TRBV5-1|-|TRBD1|TRBJ2-5|15
TGCGCCAGTTCAACCGGGACAGGGGACCAAGAGACCCAGTACTTC
CASSTGTGDQETQYF
>TRBV5-6|few|-|TRBJ2-6|17
TGTGCCAGCAGCTTGATGGCGGCGGAGTCTGGGGCCAACGTCCTGACTTTC
CASSLMAAESGANVLTF
>TRBV6-1|-|-|TRBJ1-1|14
TGTGCCAGCAGGACCGGACCGATGAACACTGAAGCTTTCTTT
CASRTGPMNTEAFF
>TRBV20-1|few|TRBD2|TRBJ2-5|17
TGCAGTGCCGATCCCGGGACTAGCGGGAGGGCCGTAGAGACCCAGTACTTC
CSADPGTSGRAVETQYF
>TRBV5-6|-|TRBD1|TRBJ1-1|17
TGTGCCAGCAGCTTGACCGGGACAGGGAAGTTGGGCACTGAAGCTTTCTTT
CASSLTGTGKLGTEAFF
>TRBV7-2|few|TRBD1|TRBJ2-3|16
TGTGCCAGCAGCTTAACGGACAGGGGGCACGCAGATACGCAGTATTTT
CASSLTDRGHADTQYF
>TRBV5-1|-|-|TRBJ2-1|15
TGCGCCAGCAGCGTGGAGGCAGGGTCCTACAATGAGCAGTTCTTC
CASSVEAGSYNEQFF
>TRBV5-1|few|-|TRBJ2-2|15
TGCGCCAGCAGCTTGGGGACTACCAACACCGGGGAGCTGTTTTTT
CASSLGTTNTGELFF
>TRBV7-6|-|-|TRBJ1-3|17
TGTGCCAGCACCACTCAACCGACAGGACGCTCTGGAAACACCATATATTTT
CASTTQPTGRSGNTIYF
>TRBV6-5|few|-|TRBJ1-5|15
TGTGCCAGCAGTTACTCAGGGCCGGATCAGGGGCCCCAGCATTTT
CASSYSGPDQGPQHF
>TRBV24-1|-|TRBD2|TRBJ2-1|15
TGTGCCATCTCATCCGGGACTAGCGGGAGCCATGAGCAGTTCTTC
CAISSGTSGSHEQFF
>TRBV29-1|-|TRBD1|TRBJ1-1|15
TGCAGCGTTGCCCGTCACAGGGGGATTTTCACTGAAGCTTTCTTT
CSVARHRGIFTEAFF
>TRBV7-9|-|-|TRBJ1-1|14
TGTGCCAGCAGCTTAGGGGCAGTGGGCACTGAAGCTTTCTTT
CASSLGAVGTEAFF
>TRBV7-8|few|-|TRBJ2-7|15
TGTGCCAGCAGCTTAGGGGAGAGCCTAACCTACGAGCAGTACTTC
CASSLGESLTYEQYF
>TRBV15|-|-|TRBJ1-1|13
TGTGCCACCAGCAGAGAGGCATGGACTGAAGCTTTCTTT
CATSREAWTEAFF
>TRBV4-1|-|-|TRBJ1-3|16
TGCGCCAGCAGCCAAGATGTGGCATTCACTGGAAACACCATATATTTT
CASSQDVAFTGNTIYF
>TRBV5-6|-|-|TRBJ1-5|14
TGTGCCAGCAGCTTCTCGGGGGACAATCAGCCCCAGCATTTT
CASSFSGDNQPQHF
>TRBV7-9|many|-|TRBJ2-5|12
TGTGCCAGCAGTTCCTTGGGGGAGACCCAGTACTTC
CASSSLGETQYF
>TRBV5-6|few|-|TRBJ1-1|18
TGTGCCAGCAGCTCGCATTTCAAACGGGCAAAGGGGCAATCTGAAGCTTTCTTT
CASSSHFKRAKGQSEAFF
>TRBV20-1|-|TRBD2|TRBJ2-7|13
TGCAGTGCCGGGACTAGCGGGAGGGACGAGCAGTACTTC
CSAGTSGRDEQYF
>TRBV7-9|-|TRBD1|TRBJ1-4|14
TGTGCCAGCAGCTCGACAGGGGATAATGAAAAACTGTTTTTT
CASSSTGDNEKLFF
>TRBV4-1|-|TRBD1|TRBJ2-1|18
TGCGCCAGCAGCCAGCCTCTAGGGGGCGCCAGCTCCTACAATGAGCAGTTCTTC
CASSQPLGGASSYNEQFF
>TRBV5-1|-|TRBD1|TRBJ1-3|16
TGCGCCAGCAGCGCGGGACAGGTGGCCTCTGGAAACACCATATATTTT
CASSAGQVASGNTIYF
>TRBV5-1|-|TRBD1|TRBJ2-3|15
TGCGCCAGCAGCTATCGGACAGGGGGCACAGATACGCAGTATTTT
CASSYRTGGTDTQYF
>TRBV9|-|-|TRBJ1-2|11
TGTGCCAGCAGCGGGGGCAATGGCTACACCTTC
CASSGGNGYTF
>TRBV7-2|-|TRBD2|TRBJ2-1|15
TGTGCCAGCAGCCGAATAGCGGGAGGGTTAAATGAGCAGTTCTTC
CASSRIAGGLNEQFF
>TRBV7-2|few|-|TRBJ1-2|12
TGTGCCAGCAGCTTCTCCGCGAATGGCTACACCTTC
CASSFSANGYTF
>TRBV20-1|-|-|TRBJ2-5|13
TGCAGTGCTAGAGATCCCAACCAAGAGACCCAGTACTTC
CSARDPNQETQYF
>TRBV25-1|-|-|TRBJ2-7|13
TGTGCCAGCACCGAACCGGGAGCCTACGAGCAGTACTTC
CASTEPGAYEQYF
>TRBV7-2|-|TRBD2|TRBJ2-3|15
TGTGCCAGCAGCATACTAGCGGGAGACACAGATACGCAGTATTTT
CASSILAGDTDTQYF
>TRBV2|-|TRBD1|TRBJ1-2|14
TGTGCCAGCAGTGACAGGGGGCATGACTATGGCTACACCTTC
CASSDRGHDYGYTF
>TRBV10-2|-|TRBD1|TRBJ2-5|15
TGCGCCAGCAGTGAGTCATCAGGGGGTGGAGAGACCCAGTACTTC
CASSESSGGGETQYF
>TRBV3-1|-|TRBD1|TRBJ1-2|14
TGTGCCAGCAGCCCAACGGGACAGAACTATGGCTACACCTTC
CASSPTGQNYGYTF
>TRBV2|-|-|TRBJ1-1|13
TGTGCCAGTTGCAGGGAGGGGAACACTGAAGCTTTCTTT
CASCREGNTEAFF
>TRBV5-1|many|TRBD1|TRBJ2-2|13
TGCGCCAGCAGAAGGACAGGGGCAGGGGAGCTGTTTTTT
CASRRTGAGELFF
>TRBV2|-|-|TRBJ1-4|15
TGTGCCAGCAAAAGTTTGGGACTGAGAAATGAAAAACTGTTTTTT
CASKSLGLRNEKLFF
>TRBV29-1|-|-|TRBJ2-3|12
TGCAGCGACGGCCACGCCACAGATACGCAGTATTTT
CSDGHATDTQYF
>TRBV5-6|-|TRBD2|TRBJ2-5|16
TGTGCCAGCAGCTTCACTTCGACTAGCGGACAAGAGACCCAGTACTTC
CASSFTSTSGQETQYF